This T cell receptor (beta chain) was identified during a study of blood T cell repertoires in COVID-19. As for the study in general: The United States, Italy and Spain were the sources of the acute and convalescent COVID-19 samples. T cells, B-cell-depleted T cells, or PBMCs provided the cDNA or gDNA that served as material.

CDR1 is SGHRS, CDR2 YFSETQ, per germline. This CDR3 has 13 residues. V gave up 0 bases and J gave up 2 bases, with 6 bases separating them. Original analysis: Nucleated cell counts were estimated from reference gene primer amplification. The assay was immunoSEQ multiplex PCR, and TCRdb's table has in-frame clones only and misses some. From that table come the V and J calls and clone size; the DNA was used to work out D and trimming. The sample contains 200,000 to 300,000 clones, 86% of which appear only once. A remark on this clone: At the DNA level, this CDR3 is encoded by other sequences in the same sample as well.

V and J are TRBV5-1 and TRBJ2-7; no firm D call. The receptor was isolated from a man in his forties who had recovered from COVID-19. What was sequenced was peripheral blood. The DNA of the CDR3 is TGCGCCAGCAGCTTGGCAGGAACCTACGAGCAGTACTTC. It specifies CASSLAGTYEQYF.